One sample yielded the 28 T cell receptor beta chains listed below, sequenced in a study of shared clonotypes between healthy human individuals. Only in-frame clones appear in the TCRdb table, and some are missing; sequencing was by immunoSEQ multiplex PCR. The repertoire includes 400,000 to 500,000 clones, around 78% of them detected once, and over 10% sits in the top ten. The sequencing sample was made of PBMCs. The receptors were sampled from a woman aged 40 to 49 in good health. Some clones in this sample may be carry-over from other donors' samples.

The chain joins TRBV30 to TRBJ1-5; no definite D call. The CDR3 sequence is 14 residues long. V lost 3 bases and J 2 bases, leaving 11 bases between the germline ends. The V gene's germline CDR1 is GTSNPN and CDR2 SVGIG (reference sequence). The chain's CDR3 is CAWRGAGGNQPQHF. CDR3 bases: TGTGCCTGGAGAGGCGCAGGAGGCAATCAGCCCCAGCATTTT.

The V call is TRBV6-5, the J call TRBJ2-5; D not certain. CDR1 and CDR2 from the germline V gene are MNHEY and SVGAGI. The CDR3 totals 14 residues. V shed 0 bases and J shed 4 bases, with 9 bases lying between them. As DNA, the CDR3 is TGTGCCAGCAGTTACTCGGGTCGTGGAGAGACCCAGTACTTC. Amino acids: CASSYSGRGETQYF.

The V call is TRBV9, the J call TRBJ2-7; TRBD1 matches 7 bases. Germline assignment: CDR1 SGDLS and CDR2 YYNGEE. Trimming cost V 0 bases and J 3 bases; bases outside gene matches: 3. The CDR3 loop spans 14 amino acids. For the CDR3, the DNA is TGTGCCAGCAGCGTAGACAGGGGCGGCTACGAGCAGTACTTC. Its translation: CASSVDRGGYEQYF. Complete variable domain (other parts from reference TRBV9 and TRBJ2-7): DSGVTQTPKHLITATGQRVTLRCSPRSGDLSVYWYQQSLDQGLQFLIQYYNGEERAKGNILERFSAQQFPDLHSELNLSSLELGDSALYFCASSVDRGGYEQYFGPGTRLTVT.

Of note for this clone: The same CDR3 arises from other DNA sequences in this sample as well. The V gene is TRBV5-1, the J gene TRBJ2-3; 7 bases line up with TRBD2. This CDR3 contains 15 residues. With V trimmed by 0 bases and J by 1 base, 2 bases remained unmatched. Germline CDR1 and CDR2: SGHRS and YFSETQ. CDR3 bases: TGCGCCAGCAGCTTGGGACTAGCAGGCACAGATACGCAGTATTTT. The encoded protein is CASSLGLAGTDTQYF.

V and J are TRBV27 and TRBJ2-7; no clear D gene. V was shortened by 5 bases and J by 2 bases, with 10 bases between the two germline ends. The length of the CDR3 is 13 residues. Per germline, CDR1 MNHEY and CDR2 SMNVEV (reference sequence). CDR3 sequence: CASSLSPTYEQYF. DNA of the CDR3: TGTGCCAGCAGTCTTTCACCAACCTACGAGCAGTACTTC.

This clone was counted a single time. The chain combines TRBV7-6 with TRBJ2-1, with TRBD2 matching over 7 bases. CDR1 and CDR2 (germline): SGHVS, FNYEAQ. CDR3 length: 16 amino acids. The trim removed 1 base at V and 3 bases at J, leaving 6 bases unmatched. The CDR3 bases are TGTGCCAGCAGCTTAGACGGGGGGATAGACTACAATGAGCAGTTCTTC. Encoded protein: CASSLDGGIDYNEQFF.

In its sample, this clone was seen a few times. The chain links TRBV27 to TRBJ2-1; 13 bases agree with TRBD2. The V gene end was trimmed by 1 base and the J gene end by 2 bases; junction bases not matched to a gene: 2. The V gene's germline CDR1 is MNHEY and CDR2 SMNVEV (reference sequence). The CDR3 is made up of 17 amino acids. CDR3 in amino acids: CASSLFGTSGAYNEQFF. Written as DNA, the CDR3 is TGTGCCAGCAGTTTATTCGGGACTAGCGGGGCCTACAATGAGCAGTTCTTC.

This chain connects TRBV5-1 to TRBJ2-1; TRBD2 aligns across 8 bases. In germline, CDR1 is SGHRS, CDR2 YFSETQ. The CDR3 has 15 amino acids. The V segment lost 0 bases and the J segment 9 bases; nucleotides outside the gene matches: 8. This CDR3 reads CASSLVGSGNGEQFF. The CDR3 region has the DNA TGCGCCAGCAGCTTGGTAGGTAGCGGGAATGGTGAGCAGTTCTTC.

This clone showed up just a few times. This rearrangement joins TRBV4-1 to TRBJ2-2; D not resolved. V lost 0 bases to trimming and J lost 1 base, with 15 bases between them. The CDR3 totals 18 residues. The germline CDR1 and CDR2 sequences are MGHRA and YSYEKL. The CDR3 nucleotides are TGCGCCAGCAGCCAAGAAAGTCCGCAGGCCATGAACACCGGGGAGCTGTTTTTT. This codes for CASSQESPQAMNTGELFF.

This clone was found once. The chain uses TRBV7-9 and TRBJ2-7, with 9 bases that match TRBD1. Germline V gene lookup returns CDR1 SEHNR and CDR2 FQNEAQ (reference sequence). The CDR3 spans 17 residues. J lost 0 bases, V lost 5 bases, and 11 bases had no gene match. CDR3 DNA sequence: TGTGCCAGCAGCAGAAGAAACCGGGACAGGGCCTCCTACGAGCAGTACTTC. This encodes CASSRRNRDRASYEQYF.

V gene TRBV20-1 combines with J gene TRBJ2-5; unclear D gene. CDR1 and CDR2 (germline): DFQATT, SNEGSKA (reference sequence). V lost 6 bases, J lost 11 bases, and 16 bases lay in between. The CDR3 spans 11 residues. The CDR3 DNA is TGCAGTGCGGCCAGGAGAGCTGAGCAGTACTTC. Translated, it gives CSAARRAEQYF.

The chain links TRBV14 to TRBJ2-2, with TRBD1 as a possible D gene (5 bases). Germline V CDR1 and CDR2: SGHDN, FVKESK. This CDR3 spans 13 amino acids. The V end was cut by 5 bases, the J end by 5 bases, with 9 bases between. The DNA for the CDR3 is TGTGCCAGCAGCGGGTACAGGACCGGGGAGCTGTTTTTT. Translation gives CASSGYRTGELFF.

This clone was picked up one time. The chain uses TRBV5-4 and TRBJ1-2, with 7 bases matching TRBD1. J lost 3 bases, V lost 3 bases, and 5 bases had no gene match. Germline values: CDR1 SGHNT, CDR2 YYREEE (reference sequence). The CDR3 loop spans 14 amino acids. CDR3 DNA: TGTGCCAGCAGCTACCAGGGGGGCGACTATGGCTACACCTTC. Translation: CASSYQGGDYGYTF. Using reference TRBV5-4 and TRBJ1-2 for the parts outside the CDR3, the full variable domain is ETGVTQSPTHLIKTRGQQVTLRCSSQSGHNTVSWYQQALGQGPQFIFQYYREEENGRGNFPPRFSGLQFPNYSSELNVNALELDDSALYLCASSYQGGDYGYTFGSGTRLTVV.

Comments on this clone: The same CDR3 is also encoded by other DNA sequences in this sample. This rearrangement joins TRBV6-5 to TRBJ2-3; D not certain. This CDR3 has 12 residues. Trimming removed 4 bases at V and 3 bases at J, with 5 bases between. Germline lookup yields CDR1 MNHEY and CDR2 SVGAGI. This chain's CDR3 is CASSSTTDTQYF. In DNA form, the CDR3 reads TGTGCCAGCAGTTCGACTACAGATACGCAGTATTTT.

This chain links TRBV9 with TRBJ2-1; 8 positions match TRBD1. J lost 2 bases, V lost 4 bases, and 5 bases had no gene match. CDR3 size: 15 residues. Looked up from germline, CDR1 is SGDLS and CDR2 is YYNGEE. CDR3 bases: TGTGCCAGCAGCAAAGAACAGGGGGCCTACAATGAGCAGTTCTTC. Its protein product is CASSKEQGAYNEQFF.

This chain uses TRBV19 with TRBJ1-1; D is ambiguous. The CDR3 is 12 amino acids. Germline loops: CDR1 LNHDA, CDR2 SQIVND (reference sequence). The V end lost 4 bases, the J end lost 7 bases, and 10 bases lay between the germline ends. Written as DNA, the CDR3 is TGTGCCAGTAGTAGGGAAGATGGTGAAGCTTTCTTT. It is translated as CASSREDGEAFF.

The chain carries TRBV9 and TRBJ2-1; D uncertain. CDR1 and CDR2 from the germline V gene are SGDLS and YYNGEE. V was cut by 0 bases and J by 7 bases, with 14 bases left in between. The CDR3 has 15 amino acids. The CDR3 sequence: CASSVGIAFTNEQFF. CDR3 sequence (DNA): TGTGCCAGCAGCGTAGGGATAGCTTTTACAAATGAGCAGTTCTTC.

The J gene is TRBJ2-7, the V gene TRBV6-5; 9 bases are shared with TRBD1. CDR1 is MNHEY and CDR2 is SVGAGI in the germline V gene. Germline trimming cut 5 bases from V and 4 bases from J; bases unmatched to any gene: 9. The CDR3 extends over 15 amino acids. CDR3 loop: CASSAPGQGFYEQYF. Written as DNA, the CDR3 is TGTGCCAGCAGTGCCCCGGGACAGGGTTTTTACGAGCAGTACTTC.

This clone was seen at least ten times. This rearrangement joins TRBV6-6 to TRBJ2-1; 8 bases are a match to TRBD2. The junction had 6 bases not matched to a gene; V was cut back by 6 bases and J by 2 bases. Per the germline V gene, CDR1 is MNHNY and CDR2 is SVGAGI (reference sequence). CDR3 length equals 15 residues. The CDR3 DNA reads as TGTGCCAGCAGAGGAAGCGGGGGACCCTACAATGAGCAGTTCTTC. It specifies CASRGSGGPYNEQFF.

The chain couples TRBV7-3 to TRBJ1-1, with 7 bases that match TRBD1. The CDR3 covers 14 residues. Germline CDR1 SGHTA, CDR2 FQGTGA. J was trimmed by 3 bases and V by 5 bases; bases with no gene match: 6. CDR3 protein: CASSPSGGDTEAFF. The CDR3 DNA follows: TGTGCCAGCAGCCCCTCAGGGGGGGACACTGAAGCTTTCTTT.

This clone was picked up one time. The J gene is TRBJ1-2, the V gene TRBV4-3; possibly TRBD1 for D (5 bases). Germline V gene data show CDR1 as LGHNA and CDR2 as YSLEER. The V end lost 4 bases, the J end lost 2 bases, and 17 bases lay between the germline ends. The CDR3 runs to 16 residues. CDR3 DNA: TGCGCCAGCAGCCGTGGGCAGGGAGAGGCGAACTATGGCTACACCTTC. It yields the protein CASSRGQGEANYGYTF.

The V and J genes are TRBV10-3 and TRBJ2-1; D gene uncertain. The germline V gene has CDR1 ENHRY and CDR2 SYGVKD. This CDR3 region has 14 residues. Trimming took 4 bases from V and 6 from J, leaving 13 bases between them. The DNA of the CDR3 is TGTGCCATCAGTGTAGTTGATGTAGGCAATGAGCAGTTCTTC. It is translated as CAISVVDVGNEQFF.

CDR3 nucleotide sequence: TGTGCCAGCAGCGGTTCCCGGGACAGGGGGCGCGTGACTGGCTATGGCTACACCTTC. This gives the protein CASSGSRDRGRVTGYGYTF. The chain combines TRBV5-4 with TRBJ1-2, with 12 bases fitting TRBD1. Trimming took 4 bases from V and 4 from J; bases not matched to a gene: 17. The CDR3 has 19 residues. Per germline, CDR1 SGHNT and CDR2 YYREEE (reference sequence).

This clone was picked up a small number of times. This sequence joins TRBV19 and TRBJ2-4, with a tentative D call TRBD2 (6 bases). The germline V and J ends were trimmed by 2 bases and 8 bases, with 13 bases remaining between them. Germline assignment: CDR1 LNHDA and CDR2 SQIVND (reference sequence). This CDR3 region has 14 residues. CDR3 nucleotide sequence: TGTGCCAGTAGTATACGGGGGTTTGGGGACATTCAGTACTTC. This translates into CASSIRGFGDIQYF.

The chain joins TRBV20-1 to TRBJ1-2; D is ambiguous. The ends were cut back, 6 bases at V and 3 bases at J, with 8 bases in the middle. This CDR3 has 11 residues. Germline V gene data show CDR1 as DFQATT and CDR2 as SNEGSKA (reference sequence). CDR3 sequence reads: CSAPRYYGYTF. In DNA form, the CDR3 reads TGCAGTGCCCCACGATACTATGGCTACACCTTC.

The chain recombines TRBV21-1 with TRBJ2-7; no check of the table's D call, TRBD2, against the DNA was made. TRBV21-1 is noted as a pseudogene. CDR3 length: 17 residues. Here the CDR3 reads CASSNLPRAGQADEQYF. CDR3 in DNA: TGTGCCAGCAGCAATCTACCGAGGGCAGGCCAGGCCGACGAGCAGTACTTC.

CDR3 residues: CASSPPVFSGASTDTQYF. DNA of the CDR3: TGTGCCAGCAGCCCCCCGGTCTTTTCGGGGGCTAGCACAGATACGCAGTATTTT. The chain joins TRBV7-2 to TRBJ2-3; D may correspond to TRBD1 or TRBD2 (6 bases each). V lost 5 bases and J lost 0, with 21 bases in between. Per the germline V gene, CDR1 is SGHTA and CDR2 is FQGNSA. This CDR3 has 18 amino acids.

The chain employs TRBV7-8 and TRBJ2-5; TRBD2 matches 8 bases. This CDR3 is built from 14 residues. Germline-derived CDR1 and CDR2 are SGHVS and FQNEAQ. V shed 6 bases, J shed 5 bases, and the junction held 8 bases outside the gene matches. As DNA, the CDR3 is TGTGCCAGCAGTTCTCCCTCGGGGGGGGAGACCCAGTACTTC. Protein: CASSSPSGGETQYF.